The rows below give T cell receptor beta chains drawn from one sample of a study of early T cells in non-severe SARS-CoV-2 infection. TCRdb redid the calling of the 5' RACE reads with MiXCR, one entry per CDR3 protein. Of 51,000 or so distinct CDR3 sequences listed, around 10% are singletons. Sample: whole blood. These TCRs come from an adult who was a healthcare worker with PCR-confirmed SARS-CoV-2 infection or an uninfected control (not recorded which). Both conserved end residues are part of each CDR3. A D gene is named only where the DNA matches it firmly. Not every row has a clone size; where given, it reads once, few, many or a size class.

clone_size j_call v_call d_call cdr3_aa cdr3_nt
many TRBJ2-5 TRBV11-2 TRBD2 CASSPLVAGVRETQYF TGTGCCAGCAGCCCTCTCGTAGCGGGAGTGCGAGAGACCCAGTACTTC
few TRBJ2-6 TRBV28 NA CASHRRRSQSSGANVLTF TGTGCCAGTCATCGGAGACGGTCTCAGAGCTCTGGGGCCAACGTCCTGACTTTC
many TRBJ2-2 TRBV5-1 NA CASNPGLFTGELFF TGCGCCAGCAACCCGGGACTGTTCACCGGGGAGCTGTTTTTT
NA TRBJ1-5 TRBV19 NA CASSWDNYQPQHF TGTGCCAGTAGTTGGGACAACTATCAGCCCCAGCATTTT
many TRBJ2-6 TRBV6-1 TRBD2 CASWREGSGANVLTF TGTGCCTCCTGGAGGGAGGGCTCTGGGGCCAACGTCCTGACTTTC
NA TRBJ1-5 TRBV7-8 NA CASSFTRDQPQHF TGTGCCAGCAGCTTCACGAGGGACCAGCCCCAGCATTTT
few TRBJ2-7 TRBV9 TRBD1 CASSVFFPRDRSYEQYF TGTGCCAGCAGCGTTTTCTTCCCCCGGGACAGATCCTACGAGCAGTACTTC
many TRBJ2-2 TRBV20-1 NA CSALKMGRNTGELFF TGCAGTGCCCTTAAGATGGGACGGAACACCGGGGAGCTGTTTTTT
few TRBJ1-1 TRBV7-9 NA CASSPRYTEAFF TGTGCCAGCAGCCCACGATACACTGAAGCTTTCTTT
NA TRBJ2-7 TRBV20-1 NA CSARETGRDEQYF TGCAGTGCTAGAGAGACAGGGAGGGACGAGCAGTACTTC
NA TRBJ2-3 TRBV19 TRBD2 CASSISSGGPVLGTDTQYF TGTGCCAGTAGTATTTCGAGCGGGGGACCCGTCCTTGGCACAGATACGCAGTATTTT
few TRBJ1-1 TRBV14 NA CASSQELGWTEAFF TGTGCCAGCAGCCAAGAGTTAGGGTGGACTGAAGCTTTCTTT
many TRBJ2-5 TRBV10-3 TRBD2 CAISDQTSGSTETQYF TGTGCCATCAGTGACCAGACTAGCGGGAGTACGGAGACCCAGTACTTC
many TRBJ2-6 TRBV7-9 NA CASSLEVSGANVLTF TGTGCCAGCAGCTTAGAGGTCTCTGGGGCCAACGTCCTGACTTTC
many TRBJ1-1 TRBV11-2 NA CASSPERGVNTEAFF TGTGCCAGCAGCCCCGAAAGAGGGGTGAACACTGAAGCTTTCTTT
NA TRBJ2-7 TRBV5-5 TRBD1 CASTTRETGSYEQYF TGTGCCAGCACCACGCGAGAGACAGGGTCCTACGAGCAGTACTTC
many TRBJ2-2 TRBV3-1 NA CASSPDRASSTGELFF TGTGCCAGCAGCCCGGATAGGGCTAGTTCCACCGGGGAGCTGTTTTTT
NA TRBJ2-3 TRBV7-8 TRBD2 CASRPGLAGTTDTQYF TGTGCCAGCAGACCGGGACTAGCGGGGACCACAGATACGCAGTATTTT
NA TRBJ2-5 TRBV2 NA CASSAYDETQYF TGTGCCAGCAGTGCTTACGATGAGACCCAGTACTTC
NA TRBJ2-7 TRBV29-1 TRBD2 CSVETSGNYEQYF TGCAGCGTTGAGACTAGCGGGAACTACGAGCAGTACTTC
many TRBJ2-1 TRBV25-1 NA CASSLGVGEQFF TGTGCCAGCAGTCTGGGAGTGGGGGAGCAGTTCTTC
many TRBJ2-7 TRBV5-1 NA CASSLVRGREYF TGCGCCAGCAGCTTGGTTCGGGGACGGGAGTACTTC
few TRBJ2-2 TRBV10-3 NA CAISEGSNTGELFF TGTGCCATCAGTGAGGGATCGAACACCGGGGAGCTGTTTTTT
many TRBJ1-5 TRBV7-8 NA CASSSRRGYSNQPQHF TGTGCCAGCAGTTCCAGGAGGGGGTATAGCAATCAGCCCCAGCATTTT
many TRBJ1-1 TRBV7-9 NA CASSQDTNTEAFF TGTGCCAGCAGCCAGGACACGAACACTGAAGCTTTCTTT
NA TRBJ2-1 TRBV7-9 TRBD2 CASSLDRSGQYNEQFF TGTGCCAGCAGCTTAGATCGTAGCGGGCAGTACAATGAGCAGTTCTTC
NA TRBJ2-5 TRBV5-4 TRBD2 CASSLALAEETQYF TGTGCCAGCAGCTTGGCCCTAGCGGAAGAGACCCAGTACTTC
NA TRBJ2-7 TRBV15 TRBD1 CATSRQNRGAGEQYF TGTGCCACCAGCAGACAAAACAGGGGGGCAGGTGAGCAGTACTTC
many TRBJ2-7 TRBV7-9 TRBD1 CASSFTGGSYEQYF TGTGCCAGCAGCTTCACAGGGGGGTCCTACGAGCAGTACTTC
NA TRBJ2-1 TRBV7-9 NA CASSLSLPLDEQFF TGTGCCAGCAGCTTGTCCCTCCCGCTGGATGAGCAGTTCTTC
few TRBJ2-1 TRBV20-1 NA CSARSVDLQFF TGCAGTGCTAGATCGGTGGACTTGCAGTTCTTC
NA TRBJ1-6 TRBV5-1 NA CASSLDRPNSPLHF TGCGCCAGCAGCTTGGACAGACCTAATTCACCCCTCCACTTT
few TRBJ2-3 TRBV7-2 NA CASSLASADTQYF TGTGCCAGCAGCTTAGCGTCGGCAGATACGCAGTATTTT
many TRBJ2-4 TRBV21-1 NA CASSKLRDRGNLAKNIQYF TGTGCCAGCAGCAAACTTAGGGACAGGGGGAATCTAGCCAAAAACATTCAGTACTTC
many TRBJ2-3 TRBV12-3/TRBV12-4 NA CASTKGGTIIPDTQYF TGTGCCAGCACCAAAGGGGGGACGATTATCCCAGATACGCAGTATTTT
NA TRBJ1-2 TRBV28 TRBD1 CASSPRVQGIKGYTF TGTGCCAGCAGCCCACGGGTACAGGGGATCAAGGGCTACACCTTC
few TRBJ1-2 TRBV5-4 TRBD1 CASSLGQGIDGYTF TGTGCCAGCAGCCTGGGACAGGGAATCGACGGCTACACCTTC